The rows below give T cell receptor beta chains drawn from one sample of a study of blood T cell repertoires in COVID-19. The repertoire was sequenced with immunoSEQ multiplex PCR; TCRdb's copy has only in-frame clones and lacks some. The table lists 90,000 to 150,000 clones, over 65% of them singletons. Sequencing input: peripheral blood. Every receptor here comes from a man in his fifties or sixties with acute or convalescent COVID-19. Each CDR3 is given with its conserved first and last residue. A D gene is named only where the DNA matches it firmly. The size field is filled for only some rows; it gives once, few, many or a size class.

DNA | CDR3 | J | size | V | D
TGTGCCAGCACCCAGACAGGACCTGGAGACGAGCAGTACTTC | CASTQTGPGDEQYF | TRBJ2-7 | - | TRBV5-6 | -
TGCAGCGTTGATAGTCTAGGCGGCTACACCTTC | CSVDSLGGYTF | TRBJ1-2 | once | TRBV29-1 | -
TGCGCCAGCCGACTCCGGGATCTCCGAGAAAAACTGTTTTTT | CASRLRDLREKLFF | TRBJ1-4 | - | TRBV5-1 | -
TGTGCCAGCAGCCAAGATCCGGCAGGGCACACAGATACGCAGTATTTT | CASSQDPAGHTDTQYF | TRBJ2-3 | - | TRBV3-1/TRBV3-2 | -
TGCGCCAGCGCGATGGGATCGGGGACTGAAGCTTTCTTT | CASAMGSGTEAFF | TRBJ1-1 | - | TRBV5-1 | -
TGTGCCAGCAGCTCGGGACTAGCGGTAGAGACCCAGTACTTC | CASSSGLAVETQYF | TRBJ2-5 | - | TRBV7-2 | TRBD2
TGTGCCAGCAGCTCTTATGTGACTAGCGGGAACTACGAGCAGTACTTC | CASSSYVTSGNYEQYF | TRBJ2-7 | - | TRBV7-9 | TRBD2
TGTGCCATGGGGACAGGGGGGGACTATGGCTACACCTTC | CAMGTGGDYGYTF | TRBJ1-2 | - | TRBV5-4 | TRBD1
TGTGCCAGCAGTTTTCCTCCCCATAGCCAGCCCCAGCATTTT | CASSFPPHSQPQHF | TRBJ1-5 | - | TRBV28 | -
TGTGCCAGCAGCTTAGCGGTGACTACCTACGAGCAGTACTTC | CASSLAVTTYEQYF | TRBJ2-7 | - | TRBV7-2 | -
TGTGCCAGCAGCTTAGGAGGGAGCGGGGCCTACAATGAGCAGTTCTTC | CASSLGGSGAYNEQFF | TRBJ2-1 | - | TRBV11-2 | TRBD2
TGTGCCAGTAGTACCGCACAGGGGGCGAATTTCGAGCAGTACTTC | CASSTAQGANFEQYF | TRBJ2-7 | once | TRBV19 | TRBD1
TGTGCCAGCAGCTTAGAAGAGCTTGGCACCGGGGAGCTGTTTTTT | CASSLEELGTGELFF | TRBJ2-2 | - | TRBV5-4 | -
TGTGCCAGCAGCCCAGGACTAGCGGGAGGTGGGGAGCAGTTCTTC | CASSPGLAGGGEQFF | TRBJ2-1 | - | TRBV7-2 | TRBD2
TGTGCCAGCAGTCCCATGGGAGCGGCACGACCGAGCACAGATACGCAGTATTTT | CASSPMGAARPSTDTQYF | TRBJ2-3 | - | TRBV28 | -
TGTGCCAGCAGCTTGCTGACAGGAGTAACGACAGATACGCAGTATTTT | CASSLLTGVTTDTQYF | TRBJ2-3 | - | TRBV7-6 | -
TGTGCCAGCAGACTCCTAGGGGGGGCTGGAAACACCATATATTTT | CASRLLGGAGNTIYF | TRBJ1-3 | - | TRBV28 | -
TGTGCCAGCAGTTTATATAGGGACAGATACTACACCTTC | CASSLYRDRYYTF | TRBJ1-2 | - | TRBV28 | TRBD1
TGTGCCAGCAGTCAAGGACTGAGCTACGAGCAGTACTTC | CASSQGLSYEQYF | TRBJ2-7 | - | TRBV6-6 | -
TGTGCCAGCAGCTCGGGACTAGCGGGAAATGGAAAGACCCAGTACTTC | CASSSGLAGNGKTQYF | TRBJ2-5 | once | TRBV11-1 | TRBD2
TGTGCCAGCAGCTTGCCAGGGGAAGGGGAGACCCAGTACTTC | CASSLPGEGETQYF | TRBJ2-5 | - | TRBV5-6 | -
TGTGCCAGCAGCTTTGGGACAGCGGCTGAGACCCAGTACTTC | CASSFGTAAETQYF | TRBJ2-5 | - | TRBV7-9 | TRBD1
TGTGCCAGCAAATGGACCGCGGGGGGATCACCCCTCCACTTT | CASKWTAGGSPLHF | TRBJ1-6 | - | TRBV2 | -
TGTGCTAGTGGTTTGTCCATAGAGACCCAGTACTTC | CASGLSIETQYF | TRBJ2-5 | once | TRBV12-5 | -
TGTGCCACCAGTGATCGCCGCCGGACTAGCGGGAATTACAATGAGCAGTTCTTC | CATSDRRRTSGNYNEQFF | TRBJ2-1 | - | TRBV24-1 | TRBD2
TGCGCCAGCAGCCAAGATGCGGCAGCCTACAATGAGCAGTTCTTC | CASSQDAAAYNEQFF | TRBJ2-1 | many | TRBV4-3 | -
TGTGCCAGCAGTTTCAGGGCCGGCTACGAGCAGTACTTC | CASSFRAGYEQYF | TRBJ2-7 | - | TRBV12-3/TRBV12-4 | -
TGTGCCAGCAGGACAGGGGTTCCCTACAATGAGCAGTTCTTC | CASRTGVPYNEQFF | TRBJ2-1 | - | TRBV2 | TRBD1
TGCGCCAGCAGCCTTCCGGCAGGGGGCGATAAGCAGTACTTC | CASSLPAGGDKQYF | TRBJ2-7 | - | TRBV5-1 | TRBD1
TGTGCCAGTAGTAGACTAGCGGGAAATGACTGGGAGCAGTTCTTC | CASSRLAGNDWEQFF | TRBJ2-1 | - | TRBV19 | TRBD2
TGTGCCAGCAGTCCCGATTTTAGCGGGCTTCTATTCTACGAGCAGTACTTC | CASSPDFSGLLFYEQYF | TRBJ2-7 | - | TRBV6-2/TRBV6-3 | TRBD2
TGTGCCAGCCTTCCCCAATGGGCAGGGCGACGGTCACCCCTCCACTTT | CASLPQWAGRRSPLHF | TRBJ1-6 | - | TRBV28 | -